The present T cell receptor (beta chain) was sequenced within a study of T-cell reconstitution after alpha-beta-depleted transplantation in children. Preparation of the TCRbeta library was carried out with unique molecular identifiers. TCRdb analysed the PCR reads with MiXCR anew, one entry per CDR3 protein. The sample carries hundreds of thousands of distinct CDR3 sequences, about 14% recorded once. V was clipped by 1 base and J by 0 bases, with 13 bases between them. The CDR3 has 16 residues. Germline CDR1 and CDR2: MGHRA and YSYEKL. The sequence derives from a human donor who donated a stem cell graft to a child with Fanconi anemia. The sample here was PBMCs, taken from the stem cell graft. The chain couples TRBV4-1 to TRBJ2-7, with no clear D. The CDR3 DNA reads as TGCGCCAGCAGCCAAGCTTCCGGCGGTTCCTCCTACGAGCAGTACTTC. Translated, it gives CASSQASGGSSYEQYF.